Listed below are T cell receptor beta chains from one sample, sequenced in a study of cytomegalovirus exposure and HLA in healthy donors. The protocol was immunoSEQ multiplex PCR, while the TCRdb copy is restricted to in-frame clones and leaves out a portion. Altogether roughly 330,000 clones are present, approximately 86% being singletons, with the ten largest covering roughly 1.2%. Sequencing was carried out using PBMCs. These receptor sequences come from a woman aged 25-40 years in good health and CMV-seropositive. CDR3s include the opening cysteine and the closing phenylalanine or tryptophan. A D gene is named only where the DNA matches it firmly. Clone size is shown for a subset of rows, as once, few, many or a class of expanded clone.

abundance | j_gene | v_gene | d_gene | CDR3nt | CDR3aa
many | TRBJ2-1 | TRBV6-4 | NA | TGTGCCAGCAGTAAGGACACTAACAATGAGCAGTTCTTC | CASSKDTNNEQFF
NA | TRBJ2-3 | TRBV14 | NA | TGTGCCAGCAGCCAAGTGTGGGCAGGTTCAGATACGCAGTATTTT | CASSQVWAGSDTQYF
NA | TRBJ2-5 | TRBV9 | NA | TGTGCCAGCGGTGTAGGGACTTCCCAAGAGACCCAGTACTTC | CASGVGTSQETQYF
once | TRBJ1-3 | TRBV20-1 | NA | TGCAGTGCTAGACGGGGAAACACCATATATTTT | CSARRGNTIYF
NA | TRBJ2-3 | TRBV4-3 | TRBD2 | TGCGCCAGCAGCCCCCGGGGGGGAGACACAGATACGCAGTATTTT | CASSPRGGDTDTQYF
NA | TRBJ1-2 | TRBV6-5 | NA | TGTGCCAGCAGTTCCGTGAGGGAGCTCTTGAACTATGGCTACACCTTC | CASSSVRELLNYGYTF
NA | TRBJ2-1 | TRBV25-1 | TRBD2 | TGTGCCAGCAACCCACGGGACTACTATGAGCAGTTCTTC | CASNPRDYYEQFF
NA | TRBJ2-1 | TRBV25-1 | TRBD2 | TGTGCCAGTAATAGCGGGAGTTTTAGTGAGCAGTTCTTC | CASNSGSFSEQFF
NA | TRBJ1-1 | TRBV6-1 | NA | TGTGCCAGCAGTGCGTTGTTGGGTAGGATGACTGAAGCTTTCTTT | CASSALLGRMTEAFF
NA | TRBJ1-1 | TRBV30 | TRBD1 | TGTGCCTGGAGTGCCGGGACAGGGAGGACTGAAGCTTTCTTT | CAWSAGTGRTEAFF
NA | TRBJ1-5 | TRBV27 | TRBD1 | TGTGCCAGCAGTCCGGGGACAGCGTATAGCAATCAGCCCCAGCATTTT | CASSPGTAYSNQPQHF
NA | TRBJ2-3 | TRBV9 | NA | TGTGCCAGCAGCCAGAAATTCACAGCACTCACAGATACGCAGTATTTT | CASSQKFTALTDTQYF
NA | TRBJ2-7 | TRBV5-4 | NA | TGTGCCAGCAGCTTGATGTTCAGAATTGAGGAGCAGTACTTC | CASSLMFRIEEQYF
NA | TRBJ2-4 | TRBV7-9 | NA | TGTGCCAGCAGCCAAGGACCAGGGAAGGGGATTCAGTACTTC | CASSQGPGKGIQYF
NA | TRBJ2-1 | TRBV11-2 | NA | TGTGCCAGCAGCGTAAAACAGGGAAGGAACAATGAGCAGTTCTTC | CASSVKQGRNNEQFF
NA | TRBJ2-1 | TRBV28 | TRBD2 | TGTGCCAGCAGTGTAGCGGGAGCCCCCAATGAGCAGTTCTTC | CASSVAGAPNEQFF
NA | TRBJ2-1 | TRBV13 | TRBD2 | TGTGCCAGCAGCTCTGGGACTAGCGGCCTCACTGGTGAGCAGTTCTTC | CASSSGTSGLTGEQFF
once | TRBJ2-7 | TRBV7-8 | NA | TGTGCCAGCAGCTTAGCCGGACCTTCCTACGAGCAGTACTTC | CASSLAGPSYEQYF
NA | TRBJ1-1 | TRBV20-1 | NA | TGCAGTGCTAGAGAGGGGAGGGGCGCTTTCTTT | CSAREGRGAFF
NA | TRBJ2-3 | TRBV30 | NA | TGTGCCTGGAGTTCGCACGGGGGCACAGATACGCAGTATTTT | CAWSSHGGTDTQYF
NA | TRBJ1-2 | TRBV4-3 | NA | TGCGCCAGCAGCCAAGGGAACAGGGCGCCCTATGGCTACACCTTC | CASSQGNRAPYGYTF
NA | TRBJ1-3 | TRBV4-1 | TRBD1 | TGCGCCAGCAGCCCCATCGGCCGGGACAGGGGCGGAAACACCATATATTTT | CASSPIGRDRGGNTIYF
NA | TRBJ1-5 | TRBV2 | TRBD1 | TGTGCCAGCAGGTTTCCAGGGGGACAGCCCCAGCATTTT | CASRFPGGQPQHF
NA | TRBJ1-1 | TRBV7-9 | TRBD1 | TGTGCCAGCAGCTTGACAGGGGGAAGGACTGAAGCTTTCTTT | CASSLTGGRTEAFF
NA | TRBJ2-3 | TRBV4-3 | TRBD1 | TGCGCCAGCAGCGTAGGGGGCACACAGCGAACAGATACGCAGTATTTT | CASSVGGTQRTDTQYF
NA | TRBJ2-7 | TRBV5-1 | NA | TGCGCCAGCAGCTTGCGTGCGGAGGGCTCCTACGAGCAGTACTTC | CASSLRAEGSYEQYF
NA | TRBJ2-7 | TRBV6-5 | TRBD1 | TGTGCCAGCAGTTACTCAGGGACAGGCAGCTCCTACGAGCAGTACTTC | CASSYSGTGSSYEQYF
NA | TRBJ1-6 | TRBV6-1 | NA | TGTGCCAGCAGGGGGGACACCTCCTATAATTCACCCCTCCACTTT | CASRGDTSYNSPLHF
NA | TRBJ2-1 | TRBV29-1 | TRBD2 | TGCAGCGTTGCTAGCGGGGGGGCCGGTAATGAGCAGTTCTTC | CSVASGGAGNEQFF